This T cell receptor (beta chain) emerged from a study of human T cells and chemical hapten exposure. Whole-study results and caveats: There was no change with DPC sensitization in TCRs above 1 in 1000 frequency.

Time point here: healthy volunteer bleed at 2 weeks. It was from unfractionated whole blood that total RNA was extracted. The CDR3 is 14 residues long. Trimming left V 3 bases short and J 0 bases short, with 4 bases between. Per the germline V gene, CDR1 is SGHRS and CDR2 is YFSETQ. Source study methods: A typical sample had 95,638 TCRs, with roughly 20,000 to 690,600 overall. One entry per CDR3 protein, called by TCRdb with MiXCR from the RACE reads. These V and J calls originate from TCRdb's pipeline instead of the authors' own analysis. The sample consists of approximately 90,000 distinct CDR3 sequences, approximately 9.7% of them appearing once. This clonotype was detected a few times. As yet, its antigen is unknown.

The chain uses TRBV5-1 and TRBJ2-6; D unclear. The specimen was whole blood. This clonotype was obtained from a female donor in good health. Some clones in this sample may be carry-over from other donors' samples. CDR3 nucleotides: TGCGCCAGCAGCTGGTACTCTGGGGCCAACGTCCTGACTTTC. Protein product: CASSWYSGANVLTF.